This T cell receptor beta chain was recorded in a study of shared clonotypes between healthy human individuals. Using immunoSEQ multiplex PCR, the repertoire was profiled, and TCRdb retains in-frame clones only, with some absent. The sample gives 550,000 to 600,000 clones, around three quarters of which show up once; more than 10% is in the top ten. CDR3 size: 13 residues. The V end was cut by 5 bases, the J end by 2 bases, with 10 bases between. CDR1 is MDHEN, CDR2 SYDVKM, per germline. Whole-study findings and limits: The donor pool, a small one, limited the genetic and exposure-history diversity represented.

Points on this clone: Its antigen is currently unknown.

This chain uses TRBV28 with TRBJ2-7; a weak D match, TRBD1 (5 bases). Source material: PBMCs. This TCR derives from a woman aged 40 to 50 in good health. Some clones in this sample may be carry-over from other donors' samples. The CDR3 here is CASSPTATYEQYF. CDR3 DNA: TGTGCCAGCAGTCCGACAGCTACCTACGAGCAGTACTTC.